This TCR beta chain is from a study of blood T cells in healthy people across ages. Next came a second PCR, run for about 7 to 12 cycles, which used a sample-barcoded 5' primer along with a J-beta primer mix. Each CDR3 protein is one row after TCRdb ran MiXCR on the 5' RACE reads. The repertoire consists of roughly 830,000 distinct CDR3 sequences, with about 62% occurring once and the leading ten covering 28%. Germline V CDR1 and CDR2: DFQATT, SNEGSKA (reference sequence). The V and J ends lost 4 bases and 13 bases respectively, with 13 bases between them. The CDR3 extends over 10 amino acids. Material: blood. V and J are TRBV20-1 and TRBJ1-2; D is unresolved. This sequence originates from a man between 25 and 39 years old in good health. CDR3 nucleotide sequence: TGCAGTGCTACCCCCTTTGCAGCCACCTTC. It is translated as CSATPFAATF.